What follows describes a single T cell receptor (beta chain). The source of the sample is a study of T cell responses to AZD1222 COVID-19 vaccine. Libraries were prepared by immunoSEQ multiplex PCR; TCRdb keeps only in-frame clonotypes and omits some of them. The sample holds roughly 160,000 clones, around 89% seen once. The CDR3 runs 15 residues. CDR1 and CDR2 from the germline V gene are MNHNS and SASEGT. V lost 2 bases and J 6 bases, leaving 13 bases between the germline ends. The clonotype was recovered from an adult who received the AZD1222 COVID-19 vaccine. The sequencing used peripheral blood, collected 28 days after the second AZD1222 dose. This chain joins TRBV6-1 and TRBJ1-4, with TRBD1 as a possible D gene (6 bases). The CDR3 bases are TGTGCCAGCAGTGAAATGGGGGGCGTAGATGAAAAACTGTTTTTT. Its protein is CASSEMGGVDEKLFF.